The present entry profiles one T cell receptor (beta chain) with its context. The CDR3 runs 15 residues. CDR1 and CDR2 from the germline V gene are SGHDN and FVKESK. V gave up 2 bases and J gave up 8 bases, with 16 bases separating them. This record belongs to a study of blood T cell repertoires in COVID-19. Study as a whole: T cells, B-cell-depleted T cells, or PBMCs provided the cDNA or gDNA that served as material.

Libraries were prepared by immunoSEQ multiplex PCR; TCRdb keeps only in-frame clonotypes and omits some of them. Among a few hundred thousand clones listed, around nine tenths were seen once. The sequenced material came from PBMCs or T cells enriched from blood (not recorded which). The receptor was derived from a woman between 50 and 59 years old with acute COVID-19. The chain recombines TRBV14 with TRBJ2-1, with D possibly TRBD1 on 5 matching bases. CDR3 in DNA: TGTGCCAGCAGCCAAAGGAGACAGAATCACGATGAGCAGTTCTTC. It is translated as CASSQRRQNHDEQFF.